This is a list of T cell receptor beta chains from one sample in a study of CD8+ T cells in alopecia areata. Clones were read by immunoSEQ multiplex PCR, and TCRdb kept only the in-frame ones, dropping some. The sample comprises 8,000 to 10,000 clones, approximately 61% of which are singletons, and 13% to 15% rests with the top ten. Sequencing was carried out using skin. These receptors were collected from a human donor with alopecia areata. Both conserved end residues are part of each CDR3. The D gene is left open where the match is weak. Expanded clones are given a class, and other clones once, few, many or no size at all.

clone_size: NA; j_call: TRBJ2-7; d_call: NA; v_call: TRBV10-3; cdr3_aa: CAITSGLTGNYEQYF; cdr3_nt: TGTGCCATCACCTCGGGACTCACAGGAAACTACGAGCAGTACTTC
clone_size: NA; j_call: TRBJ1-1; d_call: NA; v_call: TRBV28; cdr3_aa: CASILLVQGEAFF; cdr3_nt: TGTGCCAGCATCCTTTTGGTTCAGGGTGAAGCTTTCTTT
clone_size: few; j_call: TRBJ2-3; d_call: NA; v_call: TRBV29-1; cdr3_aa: CSVRRVDTDTQYF; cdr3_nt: TGCAGCGTGCGACGGGTAGACACAGATACGCAGTATTTT
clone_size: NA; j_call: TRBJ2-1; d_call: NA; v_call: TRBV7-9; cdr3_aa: CASSPLAEQFF; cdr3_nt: TGTGCCAGCAGCCCGCTAGCGGAGCAGTTCTTC
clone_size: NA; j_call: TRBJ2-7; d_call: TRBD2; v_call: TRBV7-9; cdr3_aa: CASSLISGRSYEQYF; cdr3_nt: TGTGCCAGCAGCTTAATAAGCGGGAGGTCCTACGAGCAGTACTTC
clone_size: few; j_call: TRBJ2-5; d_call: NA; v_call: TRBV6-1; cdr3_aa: CASSDSKLVETQYF; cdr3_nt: TGTGCCAGCAGTGATTCTAAATTGGTGGAGACCCAGTACTTC
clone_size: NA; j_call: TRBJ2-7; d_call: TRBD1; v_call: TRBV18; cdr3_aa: CASSPGTGPYEQYF; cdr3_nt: TGTGCCAGCTCCCCTGGGACAGGTCCGTACGAGCAGTACTTC
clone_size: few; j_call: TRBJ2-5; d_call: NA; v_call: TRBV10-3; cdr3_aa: CAISESLPVQETQYF; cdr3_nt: TGTGCCATCAGTGAGTCGTTGCCAGTTCAAGAGACCCAGTACTTC
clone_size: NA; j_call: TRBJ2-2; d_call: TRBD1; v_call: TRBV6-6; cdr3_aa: CASTPGQYTGELFF; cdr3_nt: TGTGCCAGCACCCCGGGACAGTACACCGGGGAGCTGTTTTTT
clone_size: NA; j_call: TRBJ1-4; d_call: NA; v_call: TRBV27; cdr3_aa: CASSLLAGATNEKLFF; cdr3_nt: TGTGCCAGCAGTTTATTAGCCGGAGCAACTAATGAAAAACTGTTTTTT
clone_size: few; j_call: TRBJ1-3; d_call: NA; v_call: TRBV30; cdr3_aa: CALGQPSSGNTIYF; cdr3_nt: TGTGCCTTAGGACAGCCTTCCTCTGGAAACACCATATATTTT
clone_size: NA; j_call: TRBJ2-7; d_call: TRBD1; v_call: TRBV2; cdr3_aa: CASRAQGAYEQYF; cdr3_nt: TGTGCCAGCAGGGCACAGGGGGCTTACGAGCAGTACTTC
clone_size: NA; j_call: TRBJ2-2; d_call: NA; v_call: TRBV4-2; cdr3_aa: CASTRTGTNTGELFF; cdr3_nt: TGTGCCAGCACACGCACGGGGACGAACACCGGGGAGCTGTTTTTT
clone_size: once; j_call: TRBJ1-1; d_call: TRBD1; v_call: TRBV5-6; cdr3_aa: CASSFGQGWTEAFF; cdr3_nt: TGTGCCAGCAGCTTCGGACAGGGATGGACTGAAGCTTTCTTT
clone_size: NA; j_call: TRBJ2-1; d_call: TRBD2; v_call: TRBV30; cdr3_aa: CAWSEAGLAASYNEQFF; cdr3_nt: TGTGCCTGGAGTGAAGCGGGACTAGCGGCCTCCTACAATGAGCAGTTCTTC
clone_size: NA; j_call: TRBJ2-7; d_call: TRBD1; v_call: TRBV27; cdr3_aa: CASSSRTGAGEQYF; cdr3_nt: TGTGCCAGCAGTAGCCGGACAGGGGCGGGGGAGCAGTACTTC
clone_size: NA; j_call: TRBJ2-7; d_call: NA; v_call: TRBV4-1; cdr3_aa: CASSQDLNTPEQYF; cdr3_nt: TGCGCCAGCAGCCAAGATCTTAATACCCCCGAGCAGTACTTC
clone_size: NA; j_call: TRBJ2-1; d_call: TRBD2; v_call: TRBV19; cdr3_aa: CASSMTAGAYNEQFF; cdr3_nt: TGTGCCAGTAGTATGACAGCGGGAGCCTACAATGAGCAGTTCTTC
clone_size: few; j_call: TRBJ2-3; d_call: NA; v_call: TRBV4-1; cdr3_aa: CASSQDKDTQYF; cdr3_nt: TGCGCCAGCAGCCAAGATAAAGATACGCAGTATTTT
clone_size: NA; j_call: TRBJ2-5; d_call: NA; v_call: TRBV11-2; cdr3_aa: CASSLRTAQETQYF; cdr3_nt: TGTGCCAGCAGCTTGAGGACGGCACAAGAGACCCAGTACTTC
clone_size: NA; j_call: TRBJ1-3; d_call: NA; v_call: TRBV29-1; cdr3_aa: CSAGTSGNTIYF; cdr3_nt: TGCAGCGCTGGGACCTCTGGAAACACCATATATTTT
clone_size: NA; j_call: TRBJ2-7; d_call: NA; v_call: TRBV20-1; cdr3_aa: CSAKHGYEQYF; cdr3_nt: TGCAGTGCGAAACACGGCTACGAGCAGTACTTC
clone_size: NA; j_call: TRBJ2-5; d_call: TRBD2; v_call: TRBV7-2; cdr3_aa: CASSLALGSGRARETQYF; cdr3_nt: TGTGCCAGCAGCTTAGCGCTAGGTAGCGGGAGGGCACGGGAGACCCAGTACTTC
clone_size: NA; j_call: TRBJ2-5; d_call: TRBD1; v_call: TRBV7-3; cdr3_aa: CASRVSGTEVWETQYF; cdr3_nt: TGTGCCAGCAGGGTGTCAGGGACAGAAGTGTGGGAGACCCAGTACTTC
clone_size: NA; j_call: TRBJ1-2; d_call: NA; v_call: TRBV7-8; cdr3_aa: CASSTARTYGYTF; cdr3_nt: TGTGCCAGCAGCACCGCACGGACCTATGGCTACACCTTC
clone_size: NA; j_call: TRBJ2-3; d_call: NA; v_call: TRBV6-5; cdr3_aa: CASRSTDTQYF; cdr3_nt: TGTGCCAGCAGGTCCACAGATACGCAGTATTTT
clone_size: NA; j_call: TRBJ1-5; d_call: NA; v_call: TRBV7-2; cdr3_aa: CASSSTGIPGQPQHF; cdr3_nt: TGTGCCAGCAGCTCCACAGGGATTCCCGGTCAGCCCCAGCATTTT
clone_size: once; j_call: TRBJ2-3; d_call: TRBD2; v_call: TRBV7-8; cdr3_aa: CASSFSGGAGDTQYF; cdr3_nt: TGTGCCAGCAGCTTCAGCGGGGGGGCCGGGGATACGCAGTATTTT
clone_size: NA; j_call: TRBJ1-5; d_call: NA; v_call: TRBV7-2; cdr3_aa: CASSLVAYGDQPQHF; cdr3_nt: TGTGCCAGCAGCTTAGTGGCGTACGGGGATCAGCCCCAGCATTTT
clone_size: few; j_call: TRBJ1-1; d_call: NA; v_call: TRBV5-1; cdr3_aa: CASSPGGGHTEAFF; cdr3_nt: TGCGCCAGCAGCCCCGGAGGTGGTCACACTGAAGCTTTCTTT
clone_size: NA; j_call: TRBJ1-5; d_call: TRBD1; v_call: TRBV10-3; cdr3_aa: CATAEGAQIQPQHF; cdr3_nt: TGTGCCACGGCCGAGGGGGCCCAAATTCAGCCCCAGCATTTT
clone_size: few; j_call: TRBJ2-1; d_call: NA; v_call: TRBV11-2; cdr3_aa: CASSLGSSVVNEQFF; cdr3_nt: TGTGCCAGCAGCTTAGGAAGTTCAGTAGTCAATGAGCAGTTCTTC
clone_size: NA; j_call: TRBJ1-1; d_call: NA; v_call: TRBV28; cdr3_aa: CASSSGSTEAFF; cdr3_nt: TGTGCCAGCAGCTCGGGAAGTACTGAAGCTTTCTTT
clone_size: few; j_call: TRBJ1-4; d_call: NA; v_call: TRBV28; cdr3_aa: CASSPGIGATNEKLFF; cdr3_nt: TGTGCCAGCAGTCCGGGGATTGGGGCAACTAATGAAAAACTGTTTTTT
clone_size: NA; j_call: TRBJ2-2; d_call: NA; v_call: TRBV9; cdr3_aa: CASSSVGRQASHTGELFF; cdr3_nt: TGTGCCAGCAGCTCCGTAGGGCGACAGGCATCACACACCGGGGAGCTGTTTTTT
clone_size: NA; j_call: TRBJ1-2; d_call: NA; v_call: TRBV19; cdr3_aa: CASKSYGYTF; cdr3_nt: TGTGCCAGTAAATCCTATGGCTACACCTTC
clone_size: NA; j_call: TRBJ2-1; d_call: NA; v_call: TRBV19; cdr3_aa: CASSISSGAEQFF; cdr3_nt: TGTGCCAGTAGTATATCGTCGGGCGCTGAGCAGTTCTTC
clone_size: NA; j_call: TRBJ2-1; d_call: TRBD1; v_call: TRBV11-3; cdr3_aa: CASSLRGTGGNEQFF; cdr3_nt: TGTGCCAGCAGCTTAAGGGGGACAGGGGGCAATGAGCAGTTCTTC
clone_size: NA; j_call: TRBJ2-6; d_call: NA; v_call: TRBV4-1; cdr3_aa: CASSQGTLRGANVLTF; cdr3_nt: TGCGCCAGCAGCCAAGGAACTCTGAGGGGGGCCAACGTCCTGACTTTC
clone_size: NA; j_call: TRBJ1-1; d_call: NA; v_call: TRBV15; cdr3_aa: CATSRRTTGDEAFF; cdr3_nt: TGTGCCACCAGCAGACGAACGACAGGTGATGAAGCTTTCTTT
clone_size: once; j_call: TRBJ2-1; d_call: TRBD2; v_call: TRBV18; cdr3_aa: CASSPRLAGGVNEQFF; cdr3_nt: TGTGCCAGCTCACCCAGACTAGCGGGAGGGGTAAATGAGCAGTTCTTC
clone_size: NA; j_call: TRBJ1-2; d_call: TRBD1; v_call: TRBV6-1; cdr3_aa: CASSRTGTDGYTF; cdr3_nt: TGCGCCAGCAGTCGGACAGGGACTGATGGCTACACCTTC
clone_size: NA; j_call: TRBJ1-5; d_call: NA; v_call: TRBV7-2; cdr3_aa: CASSLEGWRSNQPQHF; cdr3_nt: TGTGCCAGCAGCTTAGAGGGTTGGAGGAGCAATCAGCCCCAGCATTTT
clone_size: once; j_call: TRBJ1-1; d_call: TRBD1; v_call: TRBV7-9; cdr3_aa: CASSLAWTGVGTEAFF; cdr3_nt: TGTGCCAGCAGCTTAGCGTGGACAGGGGTTGGAACTGAAGCTTTCTTT
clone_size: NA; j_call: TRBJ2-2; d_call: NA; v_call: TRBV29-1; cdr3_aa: CSVSNPGNTGELFF; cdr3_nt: TGCAGCGTTAGTAACCCGGGGAACACCGGGGAGCTGTTTTTT
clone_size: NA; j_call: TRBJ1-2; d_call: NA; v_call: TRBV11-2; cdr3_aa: CASSLDRGKGYTF; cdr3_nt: TGTGCCAGCAGCTTAGATCGGGGGAAGGGCTACACCTTC
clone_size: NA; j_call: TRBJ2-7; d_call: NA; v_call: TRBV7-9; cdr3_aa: CASSRSYEQYF; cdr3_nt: TGTGCCAGCAGCCGCTCCTACGAGCAGTACTTC
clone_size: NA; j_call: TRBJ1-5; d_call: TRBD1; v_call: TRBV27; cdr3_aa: CASSWGTGANQPQHF; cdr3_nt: TGTGCCAGCAGTTGGGGGACAGGGGCAAATCAGCCCCAGCATTTT
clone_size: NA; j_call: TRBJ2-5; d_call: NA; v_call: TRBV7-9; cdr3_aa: CASSLVQETQYF; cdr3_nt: TGTGCCAGCAGCTTAGTCCAAGAGACCCAGTACTTC
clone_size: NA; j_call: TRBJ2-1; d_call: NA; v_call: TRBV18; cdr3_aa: CASSVAEYNEQFF; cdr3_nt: TGTGCCAGCTCTGTAGCGGAATACAATGAGCAGTTCTTC
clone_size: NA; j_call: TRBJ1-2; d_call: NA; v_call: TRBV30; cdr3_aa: CASYPGSKSGYTF; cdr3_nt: TGTGCCTCCTATCCCGGATCTAAGAGTGGCTACACCTTC
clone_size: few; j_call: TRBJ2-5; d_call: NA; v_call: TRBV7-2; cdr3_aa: CASSLNLIQETQYF; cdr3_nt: TGTGCCAGCAGCTTAAACCTGATCCAAGAGACCCAGTACTTC
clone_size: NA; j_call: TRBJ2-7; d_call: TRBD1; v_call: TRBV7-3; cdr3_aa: CASSFDRQGIKYF; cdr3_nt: TGTGCCAGCAGCTTCGACAGACAGGGAATAAAGTACTTC
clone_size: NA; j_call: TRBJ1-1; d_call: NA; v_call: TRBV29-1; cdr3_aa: CSVEDTGIAYTEAFF; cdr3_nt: TGCAGCGTTGAGGACACGGGCATCGCATACACTGAAGCTTTCTTT
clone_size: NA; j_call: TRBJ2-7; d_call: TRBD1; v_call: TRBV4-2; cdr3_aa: CASSQDRGQSHEKGKQYF; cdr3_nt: TGTGCCAGCAGCCAAGATCGGGGACAGTCTCATGAAAAGGGGAAACAGTACTTC
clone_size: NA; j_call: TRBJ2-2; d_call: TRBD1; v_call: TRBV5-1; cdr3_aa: CASSLRQGNTGELFF; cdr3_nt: TGCGCCAGCAGCTTGAGACAGGGGAACACCGGGGAGCTGTTTTTT
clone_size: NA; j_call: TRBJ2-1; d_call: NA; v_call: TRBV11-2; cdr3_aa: CASTLGFGQFF; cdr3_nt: TGTGCCAGCACCTTGGGATTCGGGCAGTTCTTC
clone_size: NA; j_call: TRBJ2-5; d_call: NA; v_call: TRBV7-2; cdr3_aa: CASSRKTGPQETQYF; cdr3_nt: TGTGCCAGCAGCCGTAAGACAGGACCCCAAGAGACCCAGTACTTC
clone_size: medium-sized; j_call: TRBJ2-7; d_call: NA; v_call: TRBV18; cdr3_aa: CASSWGDYEQYF; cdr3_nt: TGTGCCAGCTCATGGGGGGACTACGAGCAGTACTTC
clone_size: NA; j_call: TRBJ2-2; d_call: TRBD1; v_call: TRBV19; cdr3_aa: CASSPGQWAGELFF; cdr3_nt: TGTGCCAGTAGCCCGGGACAGTGGGCCGGGGAGCTGTTTTTT